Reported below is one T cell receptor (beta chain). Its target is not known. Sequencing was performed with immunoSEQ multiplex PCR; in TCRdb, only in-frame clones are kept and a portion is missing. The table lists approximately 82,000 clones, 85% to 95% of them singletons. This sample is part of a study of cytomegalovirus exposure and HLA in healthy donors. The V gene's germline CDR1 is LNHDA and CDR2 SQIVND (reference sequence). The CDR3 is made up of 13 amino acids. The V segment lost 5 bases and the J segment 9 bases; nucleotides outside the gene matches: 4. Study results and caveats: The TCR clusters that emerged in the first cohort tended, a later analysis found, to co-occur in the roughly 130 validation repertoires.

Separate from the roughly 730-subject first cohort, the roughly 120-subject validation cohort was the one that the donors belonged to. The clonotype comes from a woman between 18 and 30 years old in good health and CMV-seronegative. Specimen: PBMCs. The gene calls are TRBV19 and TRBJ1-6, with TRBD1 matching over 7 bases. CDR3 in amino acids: CASSRQGSSPLHF. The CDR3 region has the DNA TGTGCCAGTAGTCGACAGGGATCTTCACCCCTCCACTTT.